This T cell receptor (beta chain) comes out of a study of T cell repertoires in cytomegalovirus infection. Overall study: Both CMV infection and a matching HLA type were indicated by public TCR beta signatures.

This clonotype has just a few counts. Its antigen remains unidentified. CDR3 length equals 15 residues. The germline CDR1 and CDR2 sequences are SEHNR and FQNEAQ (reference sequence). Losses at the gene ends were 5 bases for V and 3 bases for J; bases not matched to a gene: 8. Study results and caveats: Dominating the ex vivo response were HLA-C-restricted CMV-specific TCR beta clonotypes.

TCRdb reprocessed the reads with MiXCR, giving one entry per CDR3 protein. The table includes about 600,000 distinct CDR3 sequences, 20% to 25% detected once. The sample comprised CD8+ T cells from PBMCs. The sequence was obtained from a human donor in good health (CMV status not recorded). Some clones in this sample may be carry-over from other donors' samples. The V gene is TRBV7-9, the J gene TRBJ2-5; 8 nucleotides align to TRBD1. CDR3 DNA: TGTGCCAGCAGCCCAAACAGGGGGAAGGAAGAGACCCAGTACTTC. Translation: CASSPNRGKEETQYF.